This TCR beta chain emerged from a study of Graves' ophthalmopathy and Graves' hyperthyroidism. CDR3 length: 12 amino acids. Germline assignment: CDR1 SGHTS and CDR2 YDEGEE. V lost 4 bases and J lost 9, with 13 bases in between. CDR3 regions of TCR beta were amplified from RNA transcripts. Amplification began with first-round RT-PCR using HTBI primers, then second-round multiplex PCR was performed. Each CDR3 protein is one row after TCRdb ran MiXCR on the multiplex PCR reads. The profile shows around 1.1 million distinct CDR3 sequences, about 38% of them singletons. There are many counts of this clonotype.

The origin of this receptor is an adult man with Graves' hyperthyroidism. V gene TRBV5-8 combines with J gene TRBJ1-2; D gene uncertain. The sequenced material came from peripheral blood or thyroid tissue (not recorded which). This chain's CDR3 is CASSEDRYRYTF. DNA of the CDR3: TGTGCCAGCAGCGAGGACCGGTATCGCTACACCTTC.